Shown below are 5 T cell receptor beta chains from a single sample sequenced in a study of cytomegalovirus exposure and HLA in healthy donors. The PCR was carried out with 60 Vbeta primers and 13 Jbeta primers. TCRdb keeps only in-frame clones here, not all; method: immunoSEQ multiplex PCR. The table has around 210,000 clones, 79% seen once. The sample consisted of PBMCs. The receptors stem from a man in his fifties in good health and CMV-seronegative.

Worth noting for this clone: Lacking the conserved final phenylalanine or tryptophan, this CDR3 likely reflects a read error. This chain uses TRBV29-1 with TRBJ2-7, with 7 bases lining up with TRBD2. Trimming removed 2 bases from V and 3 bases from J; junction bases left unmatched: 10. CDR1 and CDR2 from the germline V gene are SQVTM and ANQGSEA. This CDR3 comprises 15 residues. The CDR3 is CSVELAEGEIYEQYL. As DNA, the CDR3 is TGCAGCGTTGAACTAGCGGAGGGAGAGATCTACGAGCAGTACCTC.

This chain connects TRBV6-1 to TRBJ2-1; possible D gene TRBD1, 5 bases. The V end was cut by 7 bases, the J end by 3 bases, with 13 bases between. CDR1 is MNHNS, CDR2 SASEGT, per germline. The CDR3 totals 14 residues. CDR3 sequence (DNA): TGTGCCAGCACCACAGGCTGGAGCTACAATGAGCAGTTCTTC. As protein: CASTTGWSYNEQFF.

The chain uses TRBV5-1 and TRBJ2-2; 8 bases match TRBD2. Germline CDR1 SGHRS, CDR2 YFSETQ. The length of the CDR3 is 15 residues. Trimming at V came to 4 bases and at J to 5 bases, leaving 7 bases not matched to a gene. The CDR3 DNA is TGCGCCAGCAGCCAGTCCGCTAGCGGGACCGGGGAGCTGTTTTTT. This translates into CASSQSASGTGELFF. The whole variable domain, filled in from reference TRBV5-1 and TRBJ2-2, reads KAGVTQTPRYLIKTRGQQVTLSCSPISGHRSVSWYQQTPGQGLQFLFEYFSETQRNKGNFPGRFSGRQFSNSRSEMNVSTLELGDSALYLCASSQSASGTGELFFGEGSRLTVL.

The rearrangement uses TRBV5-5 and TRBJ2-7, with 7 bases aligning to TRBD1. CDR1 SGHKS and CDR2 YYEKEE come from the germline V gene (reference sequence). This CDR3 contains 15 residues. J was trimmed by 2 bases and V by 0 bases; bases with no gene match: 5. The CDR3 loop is CASSLAQGFPYEQYF. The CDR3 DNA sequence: TGTGCCAGCAGCTTGGCACAGGGGTTCCCCTACGAGCAGTACTTC.

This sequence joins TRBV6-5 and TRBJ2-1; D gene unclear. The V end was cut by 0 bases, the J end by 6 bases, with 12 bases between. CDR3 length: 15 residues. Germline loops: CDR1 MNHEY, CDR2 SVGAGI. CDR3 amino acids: CASSYSRLGINEQFF. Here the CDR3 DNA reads TGTGCCAGCAGTTACTCCCGCCTAGGTATCAATGAGCAGTTCTTC.